These 20 T cell receptor beta chains were sequenced from one sample in a study of shared T cell receptors in the human thymus. The method was immunoSEQ multiplex PCR; TCRdb's version includes in-frame clones alone and lacks a portion of them. The sample shows roughly 410,000 clones, around 93% of them seen only once. The sequenced sample consisted of thymocytes. These receptors all come from a human donor.

The rearrangement joins TRBV2 to TRBJ2-5, with 12 bases that match TRBD2. The CDR3 runs 17 residues. J lost 6 bases, V lost 8 bases, and 16 bases had no gene match. Germline V gives CDR1 SNHLY, CDR2 FYNNEI. The CDR3 region is CASPPRLAGGPSKTQYF. The CDR3, as DNA: TGTGCCAGCCCTCCGAGGCTAGCGGGAGGGCCCTCGAAGACCCAGTACTTC.

CDR3 region: CASSFKGPVGSGNTIYF. The DNA of the CDR3 is TGTGCCAGCAGCTTCAAAGGCCCTGTGGGGTCTGGAAACACCATATATTTT. The rearrangement joins TRBV7-8 to TRBJ1-3; D remains unclear. Trimming left V 3 bases short and J 1 base short, with 16 bases between. The CDR3 is made up of 17 amino acids. The germline V gene encodes CDR1 SGHVS and CDR2 FQNEAQ.

The CDR3 region has the DNA TGTGCCAGCACCTTCCTTGGGCAGCCGGGACAGGGGGCTTACGAGCAGTACTTC. As protein: CASTFLGQPGQGAYEQYF. The V gene is TRBV7-9, the J gene TRBJ2-7; 12 bases are a match to TRBD1. The CDR3 extends over 18 amino acids. Germline V CDR1 and CDR2: SEHNR, FQNEAQ (reference sequence). Germline trimming cut 7 bases from V and 4 bases from J; bases unmatched to any gene: 17. The full variable domain, in which reference TRBV7-9 and TRBJ2-7 provide the parts outside the CDR3, is DTGVSQNPRHKITKRGQNVTFRCDPISEHNRLYWYRQTLGQGPEFLTYFQNEAQLEKSRLLSDRFSAERPKGSFSTLEIQRTEQGDSAMYLCASTFLGQPGQGAYEQYFGPGTRLTVT.

CDR3 protein: CASSRTSCTQYF. CDR3 coding DNA: TGTGCCAGCAGCCGTACTAGTTGTACGCAGTATTTT. The chain uses TRBV7-2 and TRBJ2-3, with D possibly TRBD2 on 5 matching bases. Germline loops: CDR1 SGHTA, CDR2 FQGNSA. CDR3 size: 12 residues. Trimming cost V 5 bases and J 8 bases, with 11 bases left between them.

The rearrangement uses TRBV19 and TRBJ2-6, with D possibly being TRBD1 or TRBD2 (5 bases each). Germline loops: CDR1 LNHDA, CDR2 SQIVND (reference sequence). CDR3 size: 15 residues. V was trimmed by 5 bases and J by 2 bases, leaving 10 bases between them. The CDR3 reads CASSRGGPGANVLTF. CDR3 nucleotide sequence: TGTGCCAGTAGTCGGGGCGGACCTGGGGCCAACGTCCTGACTTTC. Full variable domain (outside the CDR3, taken from reference TRBV19 and TRBJ2-6): DGGITQSPKYLFRKEGQNVTLSCEQNLNHDAMYWYRQDPGQGLRLIYYSQIVNDFQKGDIAEGYSVSREKKESFPLTVTSAQKNPTAFYLCASSRGGPGANVLTFGAGSRLTVL.

The V and J genes are TRBV6-5 and TRBJ1-3; D uncertain. The CDR3 totals 15 residues. Germline V gene lookup returns CDR1 MNHEY and CDR2 SVGAGI. V dropped 4 bases and J dropped 0 bases, with 10 bases sitting between them. The CDR3 DNA reads TGTGCCAGCAGTTCCCGACCCCTCTCTGGAAACACCATATATTTT. As protein: CASSSRPLSGNTIYF.

The chain couples TRBV28 to TRBJ1-1; D is possibly TRBD1 (5 bases). Germline lookup yields CDR1 MDHEN and CDR2 SYDVKM. The CDR3 has 13 residues. V shed 4 bases and J shed 1 base, with 7 bases lying between them. CDR3 nucleotides: TGTGCCAGCAGTTGGGGGGGGAACACTGAAGCTTTCTTT. Its translation is CASSWGGNTEAFF.

The rearrangement joins TRBV14 to TRBJ2-2; 8 nucleotides align to TRBD2. Germline values: CDR1 SGHDN, CDR2 FVKESK. Trimming took 4 bases from V and 5 from J; bases not matched to a gene: 6. This CDR3 region has 15 residues. This CDR3 is CASSLLSGITGELFF. CDR3 bases: TGTGCCAGCAGCCTACTTAGCGGGATTACCGGGGAGCTGTTTTTT.

This chain joins TRBV6-5 and TRBJ2-7, with TRBD2 identical over 8 bases. V lost 0 bases, J lost 2 bases, and 3 bases stayed unmatched. Germline loops: CDR1 MNHEY, CDR2 SVGAGI. CDR3 length equals 15 residues. CDR3 in amino acids: CASSYSKLAAYEQYF. CDR3 DNA: TGTGCCAGCAGTTACTCGAAACTAGCGGCCTACGAGCAGTACTTC.

This chain connects TRBV5-6 to TRBJ2-1; D perhaps matches TRBD2 (5 bases). CDR1 is SGHDT and CDR2 is YYEEEE in the germline V gene. Trimming took 4 bases from V and 5 from J, leaving 13 bases between them. This CDR3 is 14 amino acids long. Here the CDR3 reads CASSLVGLDNEQFF. CDR3 coding DNA: TGTGCCAGCAGCCTTGTCGGACTTGACAATGAGCAGTTCTTC. The full variable domain, with the rest looked up from reference TRBV5-6 and TRBJ2-1, is DAGVTQSPTHLIKTRGQQVTLRCSPKSGHDTVSWYQQALGQGPQFIFQYYEEEERQRGNFPDRFSGHQFPNYSSELNVNALLLGDSALYLCASSLVGLDNEQFFGPGTRLTVL.

The chain joins TRBV10-3 to TRBJ1-2, with D possibly matching TRBD1 (6 bases). Per germline, CDR1 ENHRY and CDR2 SYGVKD. This CDR3 spans 17 amino acids. Between the trimmed V and J ends, which lost 5 bases and 8 bases, there was a span of 27 bases. The CDR3 DNA follows: TGTGCCATCAGTCTCCCGAGGTCGGACAGCGTAGGCGGAGGCTACACCTTC. This encodes CAISLPRSDSVGGGYTF.

This chain connects TRBV15 to TRBJ2-1; 13 nucleotides match TRBD2. The germline V gene has CDR1 LNHNV and CDR2 YYDKDF (reference sequence). J lost 9 bases, V lost 0 bases, and 11 bases had no gene match. This CDR3 is 18 amino acids long. The CDR3 nucleotides are TGTGCCACCAGCAGAGACCCAAGGACTAGCGGGAGTAGACGTGAGCAGTTCTTC. Residues: CATSRDPRTSGSRREQFF. Using reference TRBV15 and TRBJ2-1 for the parts outside the CDR3, the full variable domain is DAMVIQNPRYQVTQFGKPVTLSCSQTLNHNVMYWYQQKSSQAPKLLFHYYDKDFNNEADTPDNFQSRRPNTSFCFLDIRSPGLGDTAMYLCATSRDPRTSGSRREQFFGPGTRLTVL.

The chain links TRBV2 to TRBJ1-5; TRBD1 is a possible D gene (5 bases). Looked up from germline, CDR1 is SNHLY and CDR2 is FYNNEI. The ends were cut back, 7 bases at V and 0 bases at J, with 16 bases in the middle. The CDR3 totals 16 residues. The CDR3 loop reads CASIPGGTDSNQPQHF. The CDR3, as DNA: TGTGCCAGCATCCCCGGGGGGACGGATAGCAATCAGCCCCAGCATTTT.

The V and J genes are TRBV4-2 and TRBJ2-3; D may match TRBD1 or TRBD2 (5 bases each). V shed 4 bases and J shed 2 bases, with 16 bases lying between them. The CDR3 covers 16 residues. Germline CDR1 LGHNA, CDR2 YNFKEQ. CDR3 coding DNA: TGTGCCAGCAGCCGTCGTGGGGACGGAAACACAGATACGCAGTATTTT. As protein: CASSRRGDGNTDTQYF.

V gene TRBV23-1 combines with J gene TRBJ2-7; tentatively, D is TRBD1 or TRBD2 (5 bases each). TRBV23-1 is placed among ORFs of uncertain function. Trimming cost V 1 base and J 2 bases, with 18 bases left between them. This CDR3 has 17 amino acids. In DNA, the CDR3 is TGCGCCAGCAGTCAATATCGGCCCCGGGGCGGTACCTACGAGCAGTACTTC. Residues: CASSQYRPRGGTYEQYF.

The CDR3 here is CASMDSGRETQYF. CDR3 DNA sequence: TGTGCCAGCATGGATAGCGGGAGGGAGACCCAGTACTTC. This chain joins TRBV6-5 and TRBJ2-5; 10 bases map to TRBD2. Unmatched junction bases numbered 4, after V lost 7 bases and J lost 5 bases. This CDR3 contains 13 residues. CDR1 and CDR2 (germline): MNHEY, SVGAGI.

The chain links TRBV27 to TRBJ2-1; weak D call: TRBD2 (5 bases). The germline CDR1 and CDR2 sequences are MNHEY and SMNVEV (reference sequence). The CDR3 runs to 16 residues. V lost 7 bases and J lost 4, with 20 bases in between. In DNA form, the CDR3 reads TGTGCCAGCACCACCTCGGGGTTCCACATTTACAATGAGCAGTTCTTC. It translates to CASTTSGFHIYNEQFF.

The DNA of the CDR3 is TGTGCCAGCAGCCAAGGGGCTAGCGGGGGCCGCCGCTCCTACAATGAGCAGTTCTTC. It codes for CASSQGASGGRRSYNEQFF. This chain uses TRBV7-2 with TRBJ2-1; 10 positions agree with TRBD2. The J segment lost 0 bases and the V segment lost 5 bases, leaving 13 bases of the junction unmatched. This CDR3 contains 19 residues. CDR1 is SGHTA and CDR2 is FQGNSA in the germline V gene.

This sequence joins TRBV5-8 and TRBJ1-2, with D hard to call. V was shortened by 2 bases and J by 7 bases, with 15 bases between the two germline ends. Germline loops: CDR1 SGHTS, CDR2 YDEGEE. The CDR3 is 14 residues long. CDR3 loop: CASSLEATWSGYTF. CDR3 nucleotides: TGTGCCAGCAGCTTAGAGGCGACGTGGAGTGGCTACACCTTC.

CDR3 in amino acids: CASSLSGGQTSGHKRGYYEQYF. The DNA of the CDR3 is TGTGCCAGCAGTTTATCAGGGGGACAGACTAGCGGGCATAAGAGGGGGTACTACGAGCAGTACTTC. The chain is built from TRBV27 and TRBJ2-7, with 10 bases lining up with TRBD2. CDR1 is MNHEY and CDR2 is SMNVEV in the germline V gene (reference sequence). The CDR3 contains 22 residues. J gave up 3 bases and V 0 bases, and 23 bases lay outside the gene matches.